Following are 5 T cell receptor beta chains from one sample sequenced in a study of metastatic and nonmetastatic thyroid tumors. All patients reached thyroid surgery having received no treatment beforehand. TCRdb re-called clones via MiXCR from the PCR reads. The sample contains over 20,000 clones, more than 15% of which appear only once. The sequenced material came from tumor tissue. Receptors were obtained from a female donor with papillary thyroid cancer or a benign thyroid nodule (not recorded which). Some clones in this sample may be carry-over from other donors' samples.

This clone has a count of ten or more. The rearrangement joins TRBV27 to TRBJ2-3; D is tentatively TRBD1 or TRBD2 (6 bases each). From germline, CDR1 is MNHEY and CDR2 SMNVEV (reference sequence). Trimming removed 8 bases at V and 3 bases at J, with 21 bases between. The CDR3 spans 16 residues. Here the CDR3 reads CASAVRGLKKTDTQYF. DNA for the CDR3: TGTGCCAGCGCTGTCCGGGGGCTGAAGAAAACAGATACGCAGTATTTT.

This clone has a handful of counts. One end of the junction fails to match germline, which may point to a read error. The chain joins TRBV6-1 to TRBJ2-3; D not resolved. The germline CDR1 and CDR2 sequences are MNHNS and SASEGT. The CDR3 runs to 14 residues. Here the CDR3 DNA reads TGTGTCAGCAATCTTATGGGGAGCACAGATACGCAGTATTTT. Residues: CVSNLMGSTDTQYF.

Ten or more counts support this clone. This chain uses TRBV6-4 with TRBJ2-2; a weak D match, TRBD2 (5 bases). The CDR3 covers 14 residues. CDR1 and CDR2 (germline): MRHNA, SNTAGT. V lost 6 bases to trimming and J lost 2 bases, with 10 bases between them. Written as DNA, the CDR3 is TGTGCCAGCAGATTAGGAGGCAACACCGGGGAGCTGTTTTTT. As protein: CASRLGGNTGELFF.

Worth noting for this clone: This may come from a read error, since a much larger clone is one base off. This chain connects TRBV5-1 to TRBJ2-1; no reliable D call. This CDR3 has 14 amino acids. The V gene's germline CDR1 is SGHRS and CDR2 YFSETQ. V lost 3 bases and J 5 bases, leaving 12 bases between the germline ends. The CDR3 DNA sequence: TGCGCCAGCAGCTCAATAGTGTCCAACAATGAGCAGTTCTTC. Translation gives CASSSIVSNNEQFF. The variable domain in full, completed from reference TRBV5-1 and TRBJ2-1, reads KAGVTQTPRYLIKTRGQQVTLSCSPISGHRSVSWYQQTPGQGLQFLFEYFSETQRNKGNFPGRFSGRQFSNSRSEMNVSTLELGDSALYLCASSSIVSNNEQFFGPGTRLTVL.

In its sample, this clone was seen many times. CDR3 sequence reads: CASSQRLAGGGDTQYF. The DNA for the CDR3 is TGTGCCAGCAGCCAAAGGCTAGCAGGGGGTGGAGATACGCAGTATTTT. J is TRBJ2-3 and V is TRBV4-2, with TRBD1 matching over 7 bases. From germline, CDR1 is LGHNA and CDR2 YNFKEQ. The CDR3 is 16 amino acids. With 2 bases clipped from V and 5 bases from J, the junction kept 10 bases outside the gene matches.